A selection of T cell receptor beta chains follows, all from one sample in a study of CD8 T cells in Susac syndrome. A single record per CDR3 protein comes from TCRdb applying MiXCR to the immunoSEQ multiplex PCR reads. The sample shows about 180,000 distinct CDR3 sequences, 94% of them seen only once. The sample comprised CD4+ T cells from PBMCs. The origin of the receptors is a human donor with Susac syndrome. The conserved cysteine and the conserved F or W are not part of the CDR3 here.

TRBJ2-3 | TRBV20-1 | SARVSSWDTQY
TRBJ1-6 | TRBV18 | ASSPAGKDSPLH
TRBJ1-1 | TRBV20-1 | SARDHDEKAF
TRBJ2-1 | TRBV7-2 | ASIGKADGGRSYNEQF
TRBJ2-5 | TRBV18 | ASSPLEGGGTQY
TRBJ1-1 | TRBV7-9 | ASSKQGTTEAF
TRBJ1-5 | TRBV24-1 | ATSVGDNQPQH
TRBJ2-5 | TRBV10-3 | AISRTSGETQY
TRBJ2-1 | TRBV5-4 | ASSLDGANEQF
TRBJ2-7 | TRBV7-7 | ASSLGPGNEQY
TRBJ1-1 | TRBV5-6 | ASSLTTGGYTEAF
TRBJ1-2 | TRBV11-2 | ASSNPGVGGYT
TRBJ2-7 | TRBV7-9 | ASGATSYEQY
TRBJ1-1 | TRBV20-1 | SARAGGTEAF
TRBJ1-1 | TRBV20-1 | SARDRQVNTEAF
TRBJ2-7 | TRBV18 | ASSPSQAEQY
TRBJ1-1 | TRBV18 | ASSPQDGVRTEAF
TRBJ2-2 | TRBV2 | ASQEGLGAGELF
TRBJ1-1 | TRBV20-1 | SAGRTGITEAF
TRBJ2-3 | TRBV7-9 | ASGRVRGPTDTQY
TRBJ2-1 | TRBV5-4 | ASTEGRGAKGQF
TRBJ2-1 | TRBV29-1 | SVEDRGAHYNEQF
TRBJ2-5 | TRBV7-2 | ASSEQGMGETQY
TRBJ2-5 | TRBV9 | ASSVVGETQY
TRBJ2-5 | TRBV11-2 | ASSRTLGETQY
TRBJ2-5 | TRBV5-4 | ASSTPSGGAQETQY
TRBJ2-1 | TRBV7-2 | ASSFRPTSGGAGEQF
TRBJ2-5 | TRBV29-1 | SVDGSLQETQY
TRBJ1-3 | TRBV7-6 | ASSQQGFGNTIY
TRBJ1-2 | TRBV23-1 | ASSQSEDPEDYGYT
TRBJ1-2 | TRBV7-9 | ASSLVKGNYGYT
TRBJ2-7 | TRBV18 | ASSVTRGDYEQY
TRBJ1-4 | TRBV12-3/TRBV12-4 | ASSLEQEKLF
TRBJ2-5 | TRBV2 | ASSKRDSPQETQY
TRBJ1-5 | TRBV15 | ATSRDQSGNQPQH
TRBJ2-6 | TRBV20-1 | SARGAGEGANVLT
TRBJ2-5 | TRBV20-1 | SARGGTPQETQY
TRBJ1-1 | TRBV5-1 | ASSESVPNTEAF
TRBJ2-3 | TRBV2 | ASRPRTGGKPADTQY
TRBJ1-3 | TRBV3-1 | ASSQKRGNTIY
TRBJ2-3 | TRBV29-1 | SVEKGSTDTQY
TRBJ2-1 | TRBV5-4 | ASIRSGGGIRNEQF
TRBJ2-3 | TRBV7-3 | ASSLLAVPSTDTQY
TRBJ2-5 | TRBV20-1 | SARELAGGWETQY
TRBJ2-6 | TRBV20-1 | SARQGSSWGANVLT
TRBJ1-2 | TRBV11-2 | ASSFARAGYGYT
TRBJ2-7 | TRBV2 | ASSVPAPYEQY
TRBJ1-2 | TRBV12-3/TRBV12-4 | ASSYRDQRHGYT
TRBJ2-3 | TRBV6-6 | ASTQRGVDTQY
TRBJ2-1 | TRBV29-1 | SVAGRFNNEQF
TRBJ1-5 | TRBV12-3/TRBV12-4 | ASSDRSSNQPQH
TRBJ2-7 | TRBV29-1 | SVEQGAREQY
TRBJ2-7 | TRBV11-1 | ASSLGTGVREQY
TRBJ2-6 | TRBV2 | ASIPGTSGANVLT
TRBJ2-7 | TRBV15 | ATSRDRGPLMQY